This TCR beta chain was captured by sequencing in a study of blood T cell repertoires in COVID-19. Study as a whole: The study drew acute and convalescent COVID-19 samples from the United States, Italy and Spain. Sources were T cells, B-cell-depleted T cells, or PBMCs; the material itself was cDNA or gDNA.

Enrollees, roughly 18 to 89 years old, lived in about two dozen US areas. Cohort assignment relied on participant-reported clinical history. Sequencing used immunoSEQ multiplex PCR; TCRdb keeps in-frame clones, though not all of them. Of approximately 220,000 clones in the sample, 85% are singletons; the top ten hold around 20%. V shed 4 bases, J shed 5 bases, and the junction held 7 bases outside the gene matches. CDR1 SGHNT and CDR2 YYREEE come from the germline V gene (reference sequence). The CDR3 spans 14 residues. Specimen: PBMCs or T cells enriched from blood (not recorded which). This sequence joins TRBV5-4 and TRBJ2-5, with 8 bases lining up with TRBD1. The TCR originated in a man aged 35-49 years who had recovered from COVID-19. The CDR3 DNA sequence: TGTGCCAGCAGCCCAGGACAGGGAGGCGAGACCCAGTACTTC. It is translated as CASSPGQGGETQYF.